This T cell receptor beta chain was identified in a study of blood T cell repertoires in COVID-19. On the study more broadly: There were acute and convalescent COVID-19 samples, and they came from the United States, Italy and Spain.

In the source study's methods: Amplification of reference gene primers was used by the study to estimate nucleated cell counts. Generated by immunoSEQ multiplex PCR, the TCRdb table keeps only in-frame clones and is missing some. D and trimming come from the DNA, and the V and J calls and clone size come from that table. The sample consists of approximately 160,000 clones, 80% to 90% of them appearing once. The receptor's source is a woman in her fifties or sixties who had recovered from COVID-19. Sequenced sample: PBMCs or T cells enriched from blood (not recorded which).

This CDR3 is CASQRQGAGTGELFF. The CDR3, as DNA: TGTGCCAGCCAGAGACAGGGGGCTGGCACCGGGGAGCTGTTTTTT. The chain uses TRBV28 and TRBJ2-2, with TRBD1 matching 10 bases. In germline, CDR1 is MDHEN, CDR2 SYDVKM. The CDR3 is 15 residues long. The V and J ends lost 8 bases and 4 bases, in that order; junction bases with no gene match: 7.